The subject of this entry is one T cell receptor (beta chain). Its antigen is still unknown. The input lacks base qualities; no much larger clone sits a single base away. These data belong to a study of blood T cell repertoires in COVID-19 (TCRdb year 2020). Background for the entire study: Samples covering the acute and convalescent phases of COVID-19 were provided by collaborators in the United States, Italy and Spain. The material from the prospective study consisted of cDNA or gDNA derived from T cells, B-cell-depleted T cells, or PBMCs. Subjects who had been exposed to COVID-19, were actively infected with it, or had recovered from it provided the deeply sampled blood TCRbeta repertoires that made up the dataset. A freely available public database, intended as a resource for researchers studying the immune response to SARS-CoV-2, is where the repertoires were released. Samples were obtained from the ongoing ImmuneRACE study (first 160 participants) and from some 1,200 subjects provided by 6 global collaborators. Nearly every sample came with metadata listing a de-identified subject ID, COVID-19 status, age in years and sex. Where HLA class I and class II types were available, the types were taken from metadata supplied by the sample provider, not from assay-based typing. What the study reported, not specific to this receptor: The quantity of clinical and demographic metadata differed by source and by participant and was supplied without curation.

V is clipped by 6 bases and J by 8 bases, and the sequence between their germline boundaries is 17 bases long. From cysteine to phenylalanine, the CDR3 is 14 amino acids long. Only the CDR3 DNA stays, 42 bases, in frame from base 1. Taken from the germline V gene, the CDR1 and CDR2 loops are SGHTA and FQGTGA. TCRbeta CDR3 regions were amplified from genomic DNA by means of the immunoSEQ Assay, a bias-controlled multiplex PCR. The original methods were these. The number of nucleated cells in each sample was estimated by amplification of reference gene primers within the assay. To quantify the absolute abundance of each unique TCRbeta CDR3 rearrangement, sequence reads were collapsed and filtered. Productive Simpson clonality was computed per sample as the square root of Simpson's diversity index over productive rearrangements. The clones in this table, taken by TCRdb from immuneACCESS, are in-frame only. Not every clone is retained; where verified, under half of the shortfall comes from an unresolved V gene, and the cause of the rest is unknown. V, J and clone size reflect that table, while D and trimming were determined from the DNA. This sample has roughly 150,000 clones in its table, and about four fifths of those were observed once. Of the sample, approximately 10% is held by the ten largest clones.

Each collaborating institution followed its own protocols to collect whole blood in K2EDTA tubes. For TCRbeta analysis, collaborators shipped samples in one of three forms: frozen whole blood, isolated PBMCs, or DNA extracted from either of those sample types. Sequencing used peripheral blood. The chain uses TRBV7-3 and TRBJ1-3; a weak D assignment points to TRBD1 (5 bases agree). The sequence came from a woman aged 80 or over with active or convalescent COVID-19. The nucleotide sequence is given as TGTGCCAGCAGACCGGGGGTCTCGGCAGACACCATATATTTT. Translation gives CASRPGVSADTIYF. The CDR3, completed at both ends by the reference TRBV7-3 and TRBJ1-3 genes, gives the full variable domain GAGVSQTPSNKVTEKGKYVELRCDPISGHTALYWYRQSLGQGPEFLIYFQGTGAADDSGLPNDRFFAVRPEGSVSTLKIQRTERGDSAVYLCASRPGVSADTIYFGEGSWLTVV.